The rows below give T cell receptor beta chains drawn from one sample of a study of PD-1 blockade in classical Hodgkin lymphoma. Measured with immunoSEQ multiplex PCR; TCRdb has only the in-frame clones, and not every one. The table lists 50,000 or so clones, roughly 90% of them singletons. The specimen was peripheral blood mononuclear cells (PBMCs), collected before the fourth cycle of nivolumab. The source of these receptors is a human donor with classical Hodgkin lymphoma. Each CDR3 is given with its conserved first and last residue. A D gene is named only where the DNA matches it firmly. Only some rows state a clone size, as once, few, many or a class for expanded clones.

cdr3_aa cdr3_nt d_call j_call clone_size v_call
CASSYGQGSREQYF TGTGCCAGCAGTTACGGACAGGGTTCACGCGAGCAGTACTTC TRBD1 TRBJ2-7 - TRBV6-5
CASSPSGLYQETQYF TGCGCCAGCAGCCCCAGCGGTCTGTACCAAGAGACCCAGTACTTC - TRBJ2-5 - TRBV4-1
CASSPYKVLETDTQYF TGTGCCAGCAGCCCTTATAAGGTTTTAGAGACAGATACGCAGTATTTT - TRBJ2-3 - TRBV5-5
CASSLVSGNTIYF TGTGCCAGCAGCTTAGTCTCTGGAAACACCATATATTTT - TRBJ1-3 - TRBV11-2
CASRDRPYGYTF TGTGCCAGCAGGGACAGACCCTATGGCTACACCTTC - TRBJ1-2 - TRBV6-1
CASSSQLIAGTDTQYF TGTGCCAGCAGCTCACAACTAATAGCTGGCACAGATACGCAGTATTTT - TRBJ2-3 - TRBV5-4
CASSHQGRGNYNEQFF TGTGCCAGCAGCCACCAAGGGCGGGGGAACTACAATGAGCAGTTCTTC TRBD2 TRBJ2-1 - TRBV7-3
CASTVEGGLDEQFF TGTGCCAGTACGGTAGAAGGGGGCCTAGATGAGCAGTTCTTC TRBD1 TRBJ2-1 many TRBV19
CSVVRTPYPYEQYF TGCAGCGTCGTCCGGACACCATACCCCTACGAGCAGTACTTC - TRBJ2-7 - TRBV29-1
CAISGVEVLGRAFF TGTGCCATCAGTGGGGTGGAGGTACTAGGAAGAGCTTTCTTT - TRBJ1-1 - TRBV10-3
CASSYQSSLPDTQYF TGTGCCAGCAGCTACCAGTCCTCCCTCCCAGATACGCAGTATTTT - TRBJ2-3 - TRBV6-5
CASSPWGGGRFENIQYF TGTGCCAGCAGCCCCTGGGGGGGCGGGAGATTCGAAAACATTCAGTACTTC - TRBJ2-4 - TRBV9
CASSLLTGKADTQYF TGTGCCAGCAGCCTCTTGACAGGCAAGGCAGATACGCAGTATTTT - TRBJ2-3 - TRBV7-9
CASSQAEPGATYEQYF TGCGCCAGCAGTCAAGCGGAGCCGGGAGCCACCTACGAGCAGTACTTC - TRBJ2-7 - TRBV23-1
CASSVVSGSSYNEQFF TGTGCCAGCAGCGTTGTTAGCGGGAGCTCCTACAATGAGCAGTTCTTC TRBD2 TRBJ2-1 - TRBV9
CASSPPGRTTQYF TGTGCCAGCAGCCCCCCGGGAAGGACTACGCAGTATTTT - TRBJ2-3 - TRBV9
CASKRGPAPEANEQFF TGTGCCAGTAAGAGGGGCCCAGCCCCGGAGGCTAATGAGCAGTTCTTC - TRBJ2-1 - TRBV19
CASTRGEGHITGELFF TGTGCCAGCACCCGAGGAGAGGGACACATCACCGGGGAGCTGTTTTTT - TRBJ2-2 - TRBV2
CASSNIQGGGELFF TGTGCCAGCAGCAACATACAGGGTGGCGGGGAGCTGTTTTTT - TRBJ2-2 - TRBV9
CASSSHLLGATDTQYF TGTGCCAGCAGCTCCCATCTACTAGGGGCCACAGATACGCAGTATTTT - TRBJ2-3 - TRBV5-6
CATSKTTLDTGELFF TGTGCCACCAGCAAGACAACCTTGGACACCGGGGAGCTGTTTTTT - TRBJ2-2 - TRBV15
CASSLSFWTEAFF TGTGCCAGCAGTTTATCGTTCTGGACTGAAGCTTTCTTT - TRBJ1-1 - TRBV27
CASSALYEQYF TGTGCCAGCAGCGCCCTCTACGAGCAGTACTTC - TRBJ2-7 - TRBV11-2
CASSDGRGYGYTF TGCGCCAGCAGTGATGGCAGGGGTTATGGCTACACCTTC - TRBJ1-2 - TRBV10-1
CASSPMTSGRARVF TGTGCCAGCAGCCCCATGACTAGCGGGAGGGCCAGGGTCTTC TRBD2 TRBJ2-7 - TRBV7-2
CASSRLGIDSNSNEQFF TGTGCCAGCAGCCGGTTAGGGATCGATTCCAACTCCAATGAGCAGTTCTTC - TRBJ2-1 - TRBV4-2
CASSVEPGTRATNEKLFF TGTGCCAGCAGCGTAGAGCCAGGGACAAGAGCAACTAATGAAAAACTGTTTTTT - TRBJ1-4 - TRBV9
CASSLLGLLYEQYF TGTGCCAGCAGCTTATTGGGACTACTCTACGAGCAGTACTTC TRBD2 TRBJ2-7 - TRBV11-2
CASSEGIEQFF TGCGCCAGCAGTGAAGGCATTGAGCAGTTCTTC - TRBJ2-1 - TRBV10-1
CASSAPQGLGYNEQFF TGTGCCAGCAGCGCTCCACAGGGGCTGGGGTACAATGAGCAGTTCTTC TRBD1 TRBJ2-1 - TRBV5-6
CASSEAGGYSNQPQHF TGTGCCAGCAGTGAAGCCGGAGGCTATAGCAATCAGCCCCAGCATTTT - TRBJ1-5 - TRBV6-1
CASSFTRNSGKYEQYF TGTGCCAGCAGCTTCACCCGGAATAGCGGAAAATACGAGCAGTACTTC - TRBJ2-7 - TRBV7-9
CASSQGQGGRSSGNTIYF TGCGCCAGCAGCCAGGGACAGGGTGGGAGATCCTCTGGAAACACCATATATTTT TRBD1 TRBJ1-3 - TRBV4-1
CASSSQGLVLTNEQFF TGTGCCAGCAGCTCCCAGGGACTAGTCTTGACTAATGAGCAGTTCTTC TRBD2 TRBJ2-1 - TRBV7-2
CASSRLRESTGELFF TGTGCCAGCAGCCGCCTAAGAGAAAGCACCGGGGAGCTGTTTTTT - TRBJ2-2 - TRBV9
CASSLRSQRLKRGQETQYF TGCGCCAGCAGCTTGAGATCACAGCGTCTGAAAAGGGGCCAAGAGACCCAGTACTTC - TRBJ2-5 - TRBV5-1
CASRTSQGAETQYF TGTGCCAGCAGGACCTCCCAGGGGGCGGAGACCCAGTACTTC TRBD1 TRBJ2-5 few TRBV11-3
CASGLVRDEKLFF TGTGCTAGTGGTTTGGTACGGGATGAAAAACTGTTTTTT - TRBJ1-4 - TRBV12-5
CASSVGLYSYEQYF TGTGCCAGCAGCGTGGGACTATATTCCTACGAGCAGTACTTC TRBD2 TRBJ2-7 - TRBV9
CASSPRGGVETQYF TGTGCCAGCAGCCCGCGCGGTGGGGTAGAGACCCAGTACTTC - TRBJ2-5 - TRBV27
CASTMRYASNQPQHF TGCGCCAGCACTATGAGATACGCTAGCAATCAGCCCCAGCATTTT - TRBJ1-5 once TRBV23-1
CASSLLGELFF TGTGCCAGCAGCTTACTCGGGGAGCTGTTTTTT - TRBJ2-2 - TRBV11-2